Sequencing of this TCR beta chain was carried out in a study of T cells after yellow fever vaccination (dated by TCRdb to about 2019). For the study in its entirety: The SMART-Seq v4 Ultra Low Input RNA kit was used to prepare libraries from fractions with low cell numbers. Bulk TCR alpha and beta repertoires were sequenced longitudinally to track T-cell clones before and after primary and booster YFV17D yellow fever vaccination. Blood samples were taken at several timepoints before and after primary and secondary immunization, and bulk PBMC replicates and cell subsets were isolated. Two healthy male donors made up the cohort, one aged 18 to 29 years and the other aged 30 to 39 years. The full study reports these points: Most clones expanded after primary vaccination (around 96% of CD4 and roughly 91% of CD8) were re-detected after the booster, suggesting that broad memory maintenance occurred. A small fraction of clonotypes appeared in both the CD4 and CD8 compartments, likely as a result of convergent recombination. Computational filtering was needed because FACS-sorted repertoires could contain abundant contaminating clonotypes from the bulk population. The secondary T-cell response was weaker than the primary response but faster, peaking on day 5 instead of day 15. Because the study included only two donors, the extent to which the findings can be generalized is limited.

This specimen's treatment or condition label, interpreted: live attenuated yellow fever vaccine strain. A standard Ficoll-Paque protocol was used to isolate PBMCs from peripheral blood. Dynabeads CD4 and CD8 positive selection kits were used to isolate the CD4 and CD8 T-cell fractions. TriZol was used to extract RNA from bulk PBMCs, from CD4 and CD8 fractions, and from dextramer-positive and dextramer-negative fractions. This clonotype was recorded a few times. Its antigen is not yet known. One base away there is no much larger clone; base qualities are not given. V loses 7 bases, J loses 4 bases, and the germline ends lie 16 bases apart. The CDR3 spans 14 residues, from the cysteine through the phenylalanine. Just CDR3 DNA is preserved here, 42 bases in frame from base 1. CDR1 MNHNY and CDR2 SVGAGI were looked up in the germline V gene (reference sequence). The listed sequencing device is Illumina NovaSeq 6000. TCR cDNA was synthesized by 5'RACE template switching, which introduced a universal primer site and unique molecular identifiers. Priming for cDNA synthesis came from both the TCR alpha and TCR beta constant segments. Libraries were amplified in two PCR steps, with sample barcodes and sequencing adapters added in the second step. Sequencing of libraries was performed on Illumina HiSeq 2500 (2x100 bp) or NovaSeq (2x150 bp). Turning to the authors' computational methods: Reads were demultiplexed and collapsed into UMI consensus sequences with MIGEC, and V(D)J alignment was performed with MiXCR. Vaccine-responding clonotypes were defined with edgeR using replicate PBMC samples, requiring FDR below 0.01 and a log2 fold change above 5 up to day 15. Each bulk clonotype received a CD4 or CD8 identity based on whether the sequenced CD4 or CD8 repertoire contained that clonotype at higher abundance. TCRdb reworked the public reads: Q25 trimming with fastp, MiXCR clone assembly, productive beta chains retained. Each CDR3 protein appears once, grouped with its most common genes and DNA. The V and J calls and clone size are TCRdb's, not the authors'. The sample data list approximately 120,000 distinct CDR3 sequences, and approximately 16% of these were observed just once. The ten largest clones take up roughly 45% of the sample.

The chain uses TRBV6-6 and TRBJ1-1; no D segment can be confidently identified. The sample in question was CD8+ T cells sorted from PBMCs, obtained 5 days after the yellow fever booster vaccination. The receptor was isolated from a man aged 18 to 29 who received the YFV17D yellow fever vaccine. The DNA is TGTGCCAGCACTAGGAGCACATTTTTCACTGAAGCTTTCTTT. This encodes CASTRSTFFTEAFF.